This T cell receptor beta chain appears in the sequencing data of a study of cytomegalovirus exposure and HLA in healthy donors. Turning to this clone: Its antigen is currently unknown.

CDR3 size: 17 residues. V lost 5 bases to trimming and J lost 1 base, with 19 bases between them. Germline V gene data show CDR1 as MDHEN and CDR2 as SYDVKM. Study observations and caveats: It was shown in a later analysis that HLA-associated TCR beta chains were more clonally expanded than other, equally common chains.

Both 60 Vbeta primers and 13 Jbeta primers went into the PCR. The table came from immunoSEQ multiplex PCR; TCRdb's copy has only in-frame clones and leaves some out. Of approximately 200,000 clones in the sample, roughly four fifths are singletons; the top ten hold about 3.1%. Sequences were obtained from PBMCs. This TCR derives from a woman in her 30s in good health and CMV-seropositive. This chain links TRBV28 with TRBJ2-3; D ambiguous. The CDR3 DNA is TGTGCCAGCAGTGATTGGAAAATAGCTCCGGGCACAGATACGCAGTATTTT. This translates into CASSDWKIAPGTDTQYF.